Following are 28 T cell receptor beta chains from one sample sequenced in a study of cytomegalovirus exposure and HLA in healthy donors. Amplification used 60 Vbeta primers and 13 Jbeta primers. Only in-frame clones appear in the TCRdb table, and some are missing; sequencing was by immunoSEQ multiplex PCR. The sample records 150,000 to 200,000 clones, less than 80% being singletons. The specimen sequenced was PBMCs. These receptors all stem from a man aged 40-50 years in good health and CMV-seronegative.

J is TRBJ2-3 and V is TRBV29-1; TRBD2 matches 10 bases. The germline V gene has CDR1 SQVTM and CDR2 ANQGSEA. This CDR3 spans 15 amino acids. Losses at the gene ends were 3 bases for V and 4 bases for J; bases not matched to a gene: 7. CDR3 residues: CSVDPSGSPADTQYF. CDR3 in DNA: TGCAGCGTTGATCCTAGCGGGAGTCCTGCAGATACGCAGTATTTT.

This chain uses TRBV30 with TRBJ2-1; 7 positions agree with TRBD1. The V and J ends lost 4 bases and 8 bases, in that order; junction bases with no gene match: 11. The CDR3 has 14 residues. Germline CDR1 GTSNPN, CDR2 SVGIG (reference sequence). The CDR3 reads CAWNQGQLVDEQFF. CDR3 nucleotides: TGTGCCTGGAACCAGGGACAGCTAGTCGATGAGCAGTTCTTC.

This chain connects TRBV10-3 to TRBJ2-1, with D possibly matching TRBD1 (5 bases). The V gene's germline CDR1 is ENHRY and CDR2 SYGVKD. V dropped 7 bases and J dropped 4 bases, with 14 bases sitting between them. The CDR3 runs 14 residues. This CDR3 reads CAITPDDSYNEQFF. DNA for the CDR3: TGTGCCATCACCCCGGACGACAGTTACAATGAGCAGTTCTTC.

This chain connects TRBV5-1 to TRBJ2-3; D is possibly TRBD1 (5 bases). V was pared by 5 bases and J by 4 bases, with 14 bases between. The CDR3 runs to 14 residues. Germline CDR1 SGHRS, CDR2 YFSETQ. The CDR3 DNA is TGCGCCAGCAGAGACAGTGTGGGCCCAGATACGCAGTATTTT. It yields the protein CASRDSVGPDTQYF.

The genes are TRBV18 and TRBJ1-1; TRBD1 matches 10 bases. Germline CDR1 reads KGHSH; CDR2 reads LQKENI. Germline trimming cut 3 bases from V and 8 bases from J; bases unmatched to any gene: 9. CDR3 size: 15 residues. Here the CDR3 reads CASSPTLRDRGEAFF. CDR3 sequence (DNA): TGTGCCAGCTCACCCACACTCCGGGACAGGGGAGAAGCTTTCTTT. Drawing the rest from reference TRBV18 and TRBJ1-1, the complete variable domain is NAGVMQNPRHLVRRRGQEARLRCSPMKGHSHVYWYRQLPEEGLKFMVYLQKENIIDESGMPKERFSAEFPKEGPSILRIQQVVRGDSAAYFCASSPTLRDRGEAFFGQGTRLTVV.

The chain uses TRBV11-1 and TRBJ1-3, with D possibly matching TRBD1 (5 bases). V was pared by 5 bases and J by 0 bases, with 11 bases between. The CDR3 is 15 residues long. Per the germline V gene, CDR1 is SGHAT and CDR2 is FQDESV (reference sequence). The chain's CDR3 is CASSNGASSGNTIYF. CDR3 nucleotides: TGTGCCAGCAGCAATGGGGCAAGCTCTGGAAACACCATATATTTT. Full variable domain (outside the CDR3, taken from reference TRBV11-1 and TRBJ1-3): EAEVAQSPRYKITEKSQAVAFWCDPISGHATLYWYRQILGQGPELLVQFQDESVVDDSQLPKDRFSAERLKGVDSTLKIQPAELGDSAMYLCASSNGASSGNTIYFGEGSWLTVV.

V and J are TRBV6-1 and TRBJ2-7, with 7 bases lining up with TRBD1. The germline CDR1 and CDR2 sequences are MNHNS and SASEGT. The CDR3 spans 14 residues. J was trimmed by 2 bases and V by 4 bases; bases with no gene match: 5. The CDR3 DNA sequence: TGTGCCAGCAGTGGTAGACAGGGAACCTACGAGCAGTACTTC. It codes for CASSGRQGTYEQYF.

This clone was found once. The V gene is TRBV7-2, the J gene TRBJ2-5; 9 positions match TRBD2. The end of the DNA fits TRBJ2-7 better, so the J call may be wrong. There are 16 residues in the CDR3. Germline V lookup: CDR1 SGHTA, CDR2 FQGNSA. The CDR3 loop is CASSLGSSGGKYEQYF. The CDR3 coding sequence is TGTGCCAGCAGCTTAGGATCCAGCGGGGGGAAATACGAGCAGTACTTC.

The chain employs TRBV5-4 and TRBJ2-5; 12 nucleotides align to TRBD2. The germline V gene encodes CDR1 SGHNT and CDR2 YYREEE (reference sequence). The trim removed 3 bases at V and 5 bases at J, leaving 8 bases unmatched. The CDR3 runs 16 residues. CDR3 sequence: CASSSPTSGSAETQYF. Written as DNA, the CDR3 is TGTGCCAGCAGCTCGCCGACTAGCGGGAGCGCCGAGACCCAGTACTTC.

V usage is TRBV6-5 and J usage is TRBJ1-5; 9 nucleotides agree with TRBD1. This CDR3 region has 15 residues. V gave up 6 bases and J gave up 7 bases; unmatched junction bases: 10. CDR1 is MNHEY, CDR2 SVGAGI, per germline. CDR3 sequence (DNA): TGTGCCAGCAGGCGCGAGGGACAGGGCGGCCAGCCCCAGCATTTT. Its translation is CASRREGQGGQPQHF.

J is TRBJ2-1 and V is TRBV5-6, with D unclear. Germline CDR1 and CDR2: SGHDT and YYEEEE. V was clipped by 2 bases and J by 3 bases, with 9 bases between them. This CDR3 comprises 14 residues. CDR3 loop: CASSFNNFYNEQFF. The CDR3 bases are TGTGCCAGCAGCTTTAATAACTTCTACAATGAGCAGTTCTTC. The full variable domain, in which reference TRBV5-6 and TRBJ2-1 provide the parts outside the CDR3, is DAGVTQSPTHLIKTRGQQVTLRCSPKSGHDTVSWYQQALGQGPQFIFQYYEEEERQRGNFPDRFSGHQFPNYSSELNVNALLLGDSALYLCASSFNNFYNEQFFGPGTRLTVL.

V usage is TRBV12-5 and J usage is TRBJ2-2; TRBD1 aligns across 12 bases. There are 19 residues in the CDR3. Germline CDR1 LGHNT, CDR2 FRNRAP. V dropped 2 bases and J dropped 3; count of bases not matched to a gene: 10. The CDR3 region is CASGLTTTGTGGYTGELFF. CDR3 DNA: TGTGCTAGTGGTTTGACCACAACCGGGACAGGGGGCTACACCGGGGAGCTGTTTTTT.

The gene calls are TRBV5-1 and TRBJ1-1, with D tentatively TRBD1 (6 bases). The V end lost 4 bases, the J end lost 1 base, and 11 bases lay between the germline ends. Germline CDR1 is SGHRS and CDR2 is YFSETQ. The CDR3 spans 14 residues. As DNA, the CDR3 is TGCGCCAGCAGCGGCGGACAGCCGAACACTGAAGCTTTCTTT. Translated: CASSGGQPNTEAFF.

This sequence joins TRBV7-9 and TRBJ1-2; 8 bases are shared with TRBD1. Germline V gene data show CDR1 as SEHNR and CDR2 as FQNEAQ (reference sequence). The CDR3 sequence is 13 residues long. The ends lost 4 bases at V and 6 bases at J; junction bases unmatched: 4. The chain's CDR3 is CASSSTGEDGYTF. The CDR3 nucleotides are TGTGCCAGCAGCTCGACAGGGGAAGATGGCTACACCTTC.

In this sample, this clone turned up a few times. This chain links TRBV6-5 with TRBJ1-2, with a tentative D call TRBD1 (5 bases). Trimming left V 5 bases short and J 5 bases short, with 15 bases between. Germline loops: CDR1 MNHEY, CDR2 SVGAGI. The CDR3 is 14 amino acids. The CDR3 DNA reads as TGTGCCAGCAGTAGAAGCGGGGCCGGTTATGGCTACACCTTC. Translation: CASSRSGAGYGYTF.

This chain connects TRBV11-3 to TRBJ2-2; 9 positions match TRBD1. V trimming: 4 bases; J trimming: 2 bases; junction bases outside the gene matches: 5. The CDR3 covers 16 residues. CDR1 SGHNT and CDR2 YENEEA come from the germline V gene. The CDR3 nucleotides read TGTGCCAGCAGCTCCTGGACAGGGGATAACACCGGGGAGCTGTTTTTT. Protein product: CASSSWTGDNTGELFF.

The chain combines TRBV2 with TRBJ2-3, with a possible D match to TRBD2 (6 bases). Germline values: CDR1 SNHLY, CDR2 FYNNEI. The CDR3 is 14 amino acids. V was shortened by 4 bases and J by 3 bases, with 11 bases between the two germline ends. The CDR3 here is CASSAPGRTDTQYF. In nucleotides, the CDR3 is TGTGCCAGCAGTGCACCGGGGAGGACAGATACGCAGTATTTT.

The rearrangement joins TRBV19 to TRBJ2-7; 10 nucleotides agree with TRBD1. Germline CDR1 and CDR2: LNHDA and SQIVND (reference sequence). The ends lost 5 bases at V and 2 bases at J; junction bases unmatched: 12. This CDR3 spans 17 amino acids. CDR3 in amino acids: CASSQAGAGQGAYEQYF. CDR3 sequence (DNA): TGTGCCAGTAGTCAAGCCGGCGCCGGACAGGGGGCCTACGAGCAGTACTTC.

The genes are TRBV11-2 and TRBJ1-3; TRBD1 is a possible D gene (5 bases). This CDR3 comprises 15 residues. Trimming left V 5 bases short and J 2 bases short, with 13 bases between. CDR1 is SGHAT, CDR2 FQNNGV, per germline. CDR3 DNA: TGTGCCAGCAGCCCCGGAGGGGCAGCTGGAAACACCATATATTTT. This gives the protein CASSPGGAAGNTIYF.

V gene TRBV18 combines with J gene TRBJ1-6; D unresolved. CDR3 length equals 16 residues. The germline V gene has CDR1 KGHSH and CDR2 LQKENI. The V gene lost 4 bases and the J gene lost 7 bases, with 17 bases spanning the gap. For the CDR3, the DNA is TGTGCCAGCTCACGAACGGGCAGCGGAGAGAATTCACCCCTCCACTTT. It encodes CASSRTGSGENSPLHF. The complete variable domain, with remaining parts taken from reference TRBV18 and TRBJ1-6, reads NAGVMQNPRHLVRRRGQEARLRCSPMKGHSHVYWYRQLPEEGLKFMVYLQKENIIDESGMPKERFSAEFPKEGPSILRIQQVVRGDSAAYFCASSRTGSGENSPLHFGNGTRLTVT.

The V gene is TRBV6-1, the J gene TRBJ1-2; D is perhaps TRBD1 (6 bases). Germline V gene lookup returns CDR1 MNHNS and CDR2 SASEGT. This CDR3 spans 18 amino acids. V dropped 1 base and J dropped 2 bases, with 20 bases sitting between them. CDR3 in amino acids: CASSEGGLEPFLNYGYTF. The CDR3 DNA reads as TGTGCCAGCAGTGAAGGGGGGCTGGAACCCTTCCTAAACTATGGCTACACCTTC.

The chain combines TRBV7-8 with TRBJ2-2; D call uncertain. There are 13 residues in the CDR3. The V gene's germline CDR1 is SGHVS and CDR2 FQNEAQ. V was pared by 4 bases and J by 7 bases, with 10 bases between. For the CDR3, the DNA is TGTGCCAGCAGCTCAGACTCCCGCGGGGAGCTGTTTTTT. It specifies CASSSDSRGELFF.

In this sample, this clone turned up a few times. The chain carries TRBV19 and TRBJ2-3; D ambiguous. The CDR3 is made up of 16 amino acids. Trimming left V 4 bases short and J 0 bases short, with 14 bases between. Germline lookup yields CDR1 LNHDA and CDR2 SQIVND (reference sequence). The CDR3 nucleotides are TGTGCCAGTAGTACGCGACTTGATACTAGCACAGATACGCAGTATTTT. This codes for CASSTRLDTSTDTQYF.

The CDR3 spells CASSEGSGRGQETQYF. CDR3 nucleotides: TGCGCCAGCAGTGAGGGTTCAGGTCGGGGGCAAGAGACCCAGTACTTC. The V call is TRBV10-2, the J call TRBJ2-5; tentatively, D is TRBD2 (6 bases). V lost 2 bases and J lost 2, with 15 bases in between. Germline loops: CDR1 WSHSY, CDR2 SAAADI. The length of the CDR3 is 16 residues.

The V gene is TRBV18, the J gene TRBJ1-2; D may be TRBD1 (5 bases). There are 15 residues in the CDR3. V lost 3 bases to trimming and J lost 4 bases, with 15 bases between them. CDR1 is KGHSH, CDR2 LQKENI, per germline. CDR3 loop: CASSPTSGELYGYTF. The CDR3 DNA reads TGTGCCAGCTCACCGACCTCGGGGGAGCTCTATGGCTACACCTTC. The whole variable domain, filled in from reference TRBV18 and TRBJ1-2, reads NAGVMQNPRHLVRRRGQEARLRCSPMKGHSHVYWYRQLPEEGLKFMVYLQKENIIDESGMPKERFSAEFPKEGPSILRIQQVVRGDSAAYFCASSPTSGELYGYTFGSGTRLTVV.

This sequence joins TRBV15 and TRBJ2-2; no definite D call. The CDR3 totals 15 residues. Trimming took 0 bases from V and 4 from J, leaving 9 bases between them. Germline V CDR1 and CDR2: LNHNV, YYDKDF (reference sequence). CDR3 coding DNA: TGTGCCACCAGCAGAGATAAAGGCGGCACCGGGGAGCTGTTTTTT. Translated, it gives CATSRDKGGTGELFF.

This chain's CDR3 is CASSEISGGDRVRPQHF. The DNA of the CDR3 is TGTGCCAGCAGTGAAATCAGCGGGGGGGACAGGGTAAGGCCCCAGCATTTT. The chain joins TRBV6-1 to TRBJ1-5; TRBD1 matches at 9 bases. Germline-derived CDR1 and CDR2 are MNHNS and SASEGT. V lost 2 bases and J lost 9; bases outside the gene matches: 14. This CDR3 region has 17 residues.

The chain links TRBV18 to TRBJ2-5, with TRBD1 matching over 8 bases. J gave up 4 bases and V 8 bases, and 9 bases lay outside the gene matches. Germline CDR1 and CDR2: KGHSH and LQKENI. The CDR3 length is 14 residues. In nucleotides, the CDR3 is TGTGCCAGCGGTCCGACAGGGGAATCAGAGACCCAGTACTTC. Amino acid sequence: CASGPTGESETQYF.